The T cell receptor beta chain under discussion was sequenced for a study of blood T cells in healthy people across ages. Study-wide findings and caveats: In older individuals, TCR beta diversity per million T cells was lower, falling roughly linearly with age.

Notes on this clonotype: The antigen remains undetermined. At one of its ends the junction is not consistent with the germline gene, which may arise from a read error.

A minimum of 6 micrograms of total RNA was extracted per sample. This CDR3 region has 13 residues. Together with a sample-barcoded 5' primer, a J-beta primer mix was included in a second PCR lasting about 6 to 12 cycles. TCRdb recomputed calls from the 5' RACE reads with MiXCR, one row per CDR3 protein. The sample has 790,000 or so distinct CDR3 sequences, about 42% seen once. The sequence came from a man at least 80 years old in good health. Sequenced: blood. V usage is TRBV12-3 or TRBV12-4 and J usage is TRBJ1-2; 7 nucleotides agree with TRBD1. CDR3: CASSFGRGVGYTF. CDR3 DNA: TGCGCCAGCAGTTTTGGCAGGGGGGTTGGCTACACCTTC.